This TCR beta chain was captured by sequencing in a study of blood T cells in healthy people across ages. For the second PCR, which ran for about 7 to 11 cycles, a sample-barcoded 5' primer and a J-beta primer mix were used. Each CDR3 protein gets one entry after TCRdb re-called the 5' RACE reads with MiXCR. The table shows around 820,000 distinct CDR3 sequences, with roughly 25% occurring only once. V was clipped by 0 bases and J by 6 bases, with 9 bases between them. The germline CDR1 and CDR2 sequences are LGHNA and YSLEER. CDR3 length: 14 amino acids. The sample was also reused in another study, on T cells of mothers and their children.

The rearrangement uses TRBV4-3 and TRBJ2-1; no clear D. This clonotype was sampled from a boy younger than 18 in good health. Sequences were obtained from blood. In DNA form, the CDR3 reads TGCGCCAGCAGCCAAGATCGAAGAAGCAATGAGCAGTTCTTC. This sequence encodes CASSQDRRSNEQFF.